The table lists the clone carrying this TCR beta chain with a few counts. The assay was immunoSEQ multiplex PCR, and TCRdb's table has in-frame clones only and misses some. Found here are approximately 260,000 clones, less than 85% of them singletons; the top ten hold 4.5% to 5%. The CDR3 covers 14 residues. V was pared by 5 bases and J by 4 bases, with 6 bases of the junction left unmatched. Germline V gives CDR1 SEHNR, CDR2 FQNEAQ (reference sequence). The data derive from a study of blood T cell repertoires in COVID-19. Looking at the study overall: Italy, Spain and the United States were the sources of the convalescent and acute COVID-19 samples. Sources were T cells, B-cell-depleted T cells, or PBMCs; the material itself was cDNA or gDNA.

This TCR was sampled from a woman of 80 years or more with active or convalescent COVID-19. The chain joins TRBV7-9 to TRBJ2-7; 9 bases are shared with TRBD1. The sample consisted of peripheral blood. In DNA, the CDR3 is TGTGCCAGCAGCATGCCGGGACAGGGTTACGAGCAGTACTTC. It encodes CASSMPGQGYEQYF.